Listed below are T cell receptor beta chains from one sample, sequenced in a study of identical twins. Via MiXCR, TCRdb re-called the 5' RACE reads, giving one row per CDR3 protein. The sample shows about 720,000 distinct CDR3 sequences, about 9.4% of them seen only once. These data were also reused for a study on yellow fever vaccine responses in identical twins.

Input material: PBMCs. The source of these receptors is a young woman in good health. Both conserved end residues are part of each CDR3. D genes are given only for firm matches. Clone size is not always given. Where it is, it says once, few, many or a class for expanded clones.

CASSTTGVSGYTF,TGTGCCAGCAGTACTACAGGGGTGTCTGGCTACACCTTC,TRBJ1-2,TRBV12-3/TRBV12-4,NA,TRBD1
CASSLKQGSYNEQFF,TGCGCCAGCAGCTTGAAACAGGGGTCCTACAATGAGCAGTTCTTC,TRBJ2-1,TRBV5-1,many,TRBD1
CASSKEGTSYIPTDTQYF,TGTGCCAGCAGTAAGGAGGGTACTAGTTATATCCCCACAGATACGCAGTATTTT,TRBJ2-3,TRBV6-4,NA,NA
CASSWDAGRGQPQHF,TGTGCCAGCAGTTGGGACGCAGGGAGGGGTCAGCCCCAGCATTTT,TRBJ1-5,TRBV27,many,NA
CASSQEGRGPGTDTQYF,TGCGCCAGCAGCCAAGAAGGGCGCGGCCCTGGCACAGATACGCAGTATTTT,TRBJ2-3,TRBV4-3,NA,NA
CATSRDLSSGGSYEQYF,TGTGCCACCAGCAGAGATCTTTCAAGCGGGGGATCCTACGAGCAGTACTTC,TRBJ2-7,TRBV15,many,TRBD2
CASSLSHTYEQYF,TGTGCCAGCAGTTTATCCCATACCTACGAGCAGTACTTC,TRBJ2-7,TRBV27,few,NA
CASSLVMGQGTSGIRGSYNEQFF,TGCGCCAGCAGCTTGGTTATGGGACAGGGGACTAGCGGGATTCGCGGCTCCTACAATGAGCAGTTCTTC,TRBJ2-1,TRBV5-1,NA,TRBD2
CASSHQYEQYF,TGTGCCAGCAGCCATCAGTACGAGCAGTACTTC,TRBJ2-7,TRBV12-3/TRBV12-4,NA,NA
CASSERTASLDTQYF,TGTGCCAGCAGTGAGAGGACAGCAAGTTTGGATACGCAGTATTTT,TRBJ2-3,TRBV2,NA,NA
CASSPGTLGNIQYF,TGTGCCAGCAGCCCCGGGACCTTGGGGAACATTCAGTACTTC,TRBJ2-4,TRBV5-6,many,NA
CATSRRGTLGTGSSYNEQFF,TGTGCCACCAGCAGAAGAGGGACTCTCGGAACCGGGAGCTCCTACAATGAGCAGTTCTTC,TRBJ2-1,TRBV15,few,NA
CASNSQEYGELFF,TGTGCCAGCAACTCACAGGAGTACGGGGAGCTGTTTTTT,TRBJ2-2,TRBV3-1,NA,NA
CASSLVLAETQETQYF,TGCGCCAGCAGCTTGGTCCTAGCGGAGACCCAAGAGACCCAGTACTTC,TRBJ2-5,TRBV5-1,NA,TRBD2
CASSNRDRGVLFF,TGTGCCAGCAGCAACCGGGACAGGGGTGTGCTGTTTTTT,TRBJ2-2,TRBV9,few,TRBD1
CSARDYNREQYF,TGCAGTGCTAGGGACTATAATCGGGAGCAGTACTTC,TRBJ2-7,TRBV20-1,many,NA
CASRAGQASSGRNNEQFF,TGCGCCAGCAGAGCAGGACAGGCCTCTAGCGGGCGGAACAATGAGCAGTTCTTC,TRBJ2-1,TRBV5-1,few,NA
CASKGRGSTDTQYF,TGCGCCAGCAAAGGGCGGGGAAGCACAGATACGCAGTATTTT,TRBJ2-3,TRBV5-1,NA,NA
CASSFWNYNEQFF,TGTGCCAGCAGCTTTTGGAACTACAATGAGCAGTTCTTC,TRBJ2-1,TRBV7-9,NA,NA
CASSALPVNEQYF,TGCGCCAGCAGCGCGTTACCGGTCAACGAGCAGTACTTC,TRBJ2-7,TRBV5-1,NA,NA
CASSLSGTPSPTDTQYF,TGTGCCAGCAGCTTGTCCGGGACACCTTCCCCCACAGATACGCAGTATTTT,TRBJ2-3,TRBV7-9,few,NA
CASSQDYRGGTGELFF,TGCGCCAGCAGCCAAGATTATCGTGGGGGCACCGGGGAGCTGTTTTTT,TRBJ2-2,TRBV4-3,NA,NA
CASSQDLGLGGQYF,TGCGCCAGCAGCCAAGATCTGGGTCTCGGAGGGCAGTATTTT,TRBJ2-3,TRBV4-3,NA,NA
CASSSLRDRGRTEAFF,TGTGCCAGCAGCTCCCTCCGGGACAGGGGGCGCACTGAAGCTTTCTTT,TRBJ1-1,TRBV12-3/TRBV12-4,few,TRBD1
CASSRETSARLQETQYF,TGCGCCAGCAGCCGGGAAACTAGCGCCCGACTACAAGAGACCCAGTACTTC,TRBJ2-5,TRBV4-1,few,TRBD2
CASSYPDRDYEQYF,TGCGCCAGCAGCTACCCGGACAGGGATTACGAGCAGTACTTC,TRBJ2-7,TRBV4-1,few,TRBD1
CSVPGGEFKQYF,TGCAGCGTGCCCGGGGGTGAGTTCAAACAGTACTTC,TRBJ2-7,TRBV29-1,few,NA
CASSSGQFNYGYTF,TGTGCCAGCAGCTCAGGACAGTTTAACTATGGCTACACCTTC,TRBJ1-2,TRBV12-3/TRBV12-4,many,NA
CASSRGQVSSYEQYF,TGTGCCAGCAGCCGAGGACAGGTGAGCTCCTACGAGCAGTACTTC,TRBJ2-7,TRBV14,many,TRBD1
CASSWTSGRTAKNIQYF,TGCGCCAGCAGCTGGACTAGCGGGAGGACAGCCAAAAACATTCAGTACTTC,TRBJ2-4,TRBV5-1,NA,TRBD2
CASSQVGLDPSYEQYF,TGTGCCAGCAGCCAGGTCGGACTAGATCCCTCCTACGAGCAGTACTTC,TRBJ2-7,TRBV3-1,NA,TRBD2
CSARSGLAGGPYNEQFF,TGCAGCGCCCGATCGGGACTAGCGGGAGGCCCTTACAATGAGCAGTTCTTC,TRBJ2-1,TRBV29-1,many,TRBD2
CASGLTNNYGYTF,TGTGCCAGCGGGCTTACCAATAACTATGGCTACACCTTC,TRBJ1-2,TRBV12-3/TRBV12-4,few,NA
CASSQGVSGVGTQYF,TGCGCCAGCAGCCAAGGCGTTAGCGGGGTGGGGACCCAGTACTTC,TRBJ2-5,TRBV4-1,few,TRBD2
CSANILVYNEQFF,TGCAGTGCTAATATCCTGGTCTACAATGAGCAGTTCTTC,TRBJ2-1,TRBV20-1,NA,NA
CASRDVGAGANVLTF,TGTGCCAGCAGAGACGTGGGGGCTGGGGCCAACGTCCTGACTTTC,TRBJ2-6,TRBV6-2/TRBV6-3,NA,NA
CASSLGQEGSPLHF,TGCGCCAGCAGCCTCGGACAGGAGGGATCACCCCTCCACTTT,TRBJ1-6,TRBV5-1,many,TRBD1
CSARAGLAGEWSSYNEQFF,TGCAGTGCTAGGGCTGGACTAGCGGGAGAATGGAGCTCCTACAATGAGCAGTTCTTC,TRBJ2-1,TRBV20-1,many,TRBD2
CASSVNTGGDYGYTF,TGCGCCAGCAGCGTTAACACAGGGGGTGACTATGGCTACACCTTC,TRBJ1-2,TRBV5-1,NA,TRBD1
CASSPRLGPRETQYF,TGTGCCAGCAGCCCCCGACTAGGACCCCGAGAGACCCAGTACTTC,TRBJ2-5,TRBV9,NA,NA
CASSVGLATAYSEQYF,TGTGCCAGCAGCGTAGGTTTAGCGACAGCCTATAGCGAGCAGTACTTC,TRBJ2-7,TRBV9,many,NA
CASSPRGGNTIYF,TGTGCCAGCAGCCCGAGGGGTGGAAACACCATATATTTT,TRBJ1-3,TRBV3-1,few,NA
CASSSGDRGSTDTQYF,TGTGCCAGCAGTTCCGGGGACAGGGGGAGCACAGATACGCAGTATTTT,TRBJ2-3,TRBV28,few,TRBD1
CASSVEIGTLYNEQFF,TGTGCCAGCAGCGTAGAAATAGGGACTTTATACAATGAGCAGTTCTTC,TRBJ2-1,TRBV9,few,NA
CASSVQPGLLVNNEQFF,TGCGCCAGCAGCGTACAACCGGGCCTCTTAGTTAACAATGAGCAGTTCTTC,TRBJ2-1,TRBV5-1,NA,NA
CASPDIGRKVWGKAFF,TGTGCCAGCCCCGACATCGGGAGGAAGGTGTGGGGTAAAGCTTTCTTT,TRBJ1-1,TRBV28,few,NA
CASSFRDSTGELFF,TGTGCCAGCAGCTTTAGGGACTCCACCGGGGAGCTGTTTTTT,TRBJ2-2,TRBV5-4,NA,NA
CASSGGQGIILAKNIQYF,TGTGCCAGCAGCGGGGGACAGGGGATTATTTTGGCCAAAAACATTCAGTACTTC,TRBJ2-4,TRBV25-1,few,TRBD1
CASSPRTGDHADTQYF,TGTGCCAGCAGCCCCAGGACAGGGGACCATGCAGATACGCAGTATTTT,TRBJ2-3,TRBV7-9,NA,TRBD1
CASSLAKGGQPQHF,TGTGCCAGCAGCTTAGCCAAGGGCGGTCAGCCCCAGCATTTT,TRBJ1-5,TRBV7-9,many,NA
CASSQIGGEQFF,TGTGCCAGCAGCCAAATTGGTGGTGAGCAGTTCTTC,TRBJ2-1,TRBV3-1,many,NA
CASSFRTEVNTEAFF,TGTGCCAGCAGCTTCAGGACAGAGGTGAACACTGAAGCTTTCTTT,TRBJ1-1,TRBV7-2,few,NA
CASSLMGLAGGDEQFF,TGCGCCAGCAGCTTGATGGGACTAGCGGGAGGCGATGAGCAGTTCTTC,TRBJ2-1,TRBV5-1,few,TRBD2
CASSRTVYGYTF,TGTGCCAGCAGTCGGACGGTCTATGGCTACACCTTC,TRBJ1-2,TRBV12-3/TRBV12-4,many,NA
CSATDTSYNEQFF,TGCAGTGCTACTGATACCTCCTACAATGAGCAGTTCTTC,TRBJ2-1,TRBV20-1,many,NA
CSVPGRTHYNEQFF,TGCAGCGTTCCCGGGAGGACCCACTACAATGAGCAGTTCTTC,TRBJ2-1,TRBV29-1,few,TRBD2